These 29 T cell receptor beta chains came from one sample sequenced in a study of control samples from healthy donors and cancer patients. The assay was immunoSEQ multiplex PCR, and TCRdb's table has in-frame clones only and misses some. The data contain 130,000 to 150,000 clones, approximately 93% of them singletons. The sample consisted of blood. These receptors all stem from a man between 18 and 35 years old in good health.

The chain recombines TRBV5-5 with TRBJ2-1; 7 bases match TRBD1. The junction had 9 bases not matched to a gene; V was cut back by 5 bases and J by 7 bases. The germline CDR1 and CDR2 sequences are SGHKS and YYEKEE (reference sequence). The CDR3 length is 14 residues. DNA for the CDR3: TGTGCCAGCAGAACCGACAGGGACCGAAATGAGCAGTTCTTC. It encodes CASRTDRDRNEQFF.

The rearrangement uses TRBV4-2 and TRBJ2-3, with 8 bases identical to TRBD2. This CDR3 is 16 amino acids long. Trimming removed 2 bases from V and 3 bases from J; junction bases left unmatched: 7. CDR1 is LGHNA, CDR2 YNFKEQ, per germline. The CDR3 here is CASSQRGGGRTDTQYF. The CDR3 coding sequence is TGTGCCAGCAGCCAAAGGGGCGGGGGGCGAACAGATACGCAGTATTTT.

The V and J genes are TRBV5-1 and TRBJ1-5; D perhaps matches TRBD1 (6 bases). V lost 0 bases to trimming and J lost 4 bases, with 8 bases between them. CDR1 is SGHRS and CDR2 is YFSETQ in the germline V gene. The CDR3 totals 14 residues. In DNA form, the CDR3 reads TGCGCCAGCAGCTTGGGGACAGCTAATCAGCCCCAGCATTTT. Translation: CASSLGTANQPQHF. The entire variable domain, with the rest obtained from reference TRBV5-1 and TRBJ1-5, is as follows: KAGVTQTPRYLIKTRGQQVTLSCSPISGHRSVSWYQQTPGQGLQFLFEYFSETQRNKGNFPGRFSGRQFSNSRSEMNVSTLELGDSALYLCASSLGTANQPQHFGDGTRLSIL.

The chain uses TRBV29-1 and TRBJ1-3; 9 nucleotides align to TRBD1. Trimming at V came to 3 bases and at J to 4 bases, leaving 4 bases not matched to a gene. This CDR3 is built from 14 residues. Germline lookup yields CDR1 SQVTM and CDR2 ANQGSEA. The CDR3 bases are TGCAGCGTTGAGGGACAGGGAACCGGAAACACCATATATTTT. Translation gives CSVEGQGTGNTIYF.

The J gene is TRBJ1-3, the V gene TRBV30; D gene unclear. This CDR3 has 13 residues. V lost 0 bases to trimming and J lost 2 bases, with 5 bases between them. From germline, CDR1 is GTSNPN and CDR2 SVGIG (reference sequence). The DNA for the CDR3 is TGTGCCTGGAGTGTATGGACTGGAAACACCATATATTTT. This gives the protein CAWSVWTGNTIYF.

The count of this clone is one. The CDR3 reads CASSVGTGASTGELFF. The DNA of the CDR3 is TGTGCCAGTAGTGTCGGGACAGGCGCGAGCACCGGGGAGCTGTTTTTT. This chain links TRBV19 with TRBJ2-2; 8 bases align to TRBD1. CDR1 and CDR2 from the germline V gene are LNHDA and SQIVND (reference sequence). With V trimmed by 5 bases and J by 4 bases, 9 bases remained unmatched. The length of the CDR3 is 16 residues. Looking up the rest from reference TRBV19 and TRBJ2-2 gives the full variable domain: DGGITQSPKYLFRKEGQNVTLSCEQNLNHDAMYWYRQDPGQGLRLIYYSQIVNDFQKGDIAEGYSVSREKKESFPLTVTSAQKNPTAFYLCASSVGTGASTGELFFGEGSRLTVL.

In nucleotides, the CDR3 is TGTGCCAGCGACGGATACGGGGCAGGGTATGGCTACACCTTC. Amino acids: CASDGYGAGYGYTF. The V call is TRBV28, the J call TRBJ1-2; the D gene is possibly TRBD1 (5 bases). Between the trimmed V and J ends, which lost 8 bases and 5 bases, there was a span of 18 bases. Germline CDR1 MDHEN, CDR2 SYDVKM. The CDR3 consists of 14 residues.

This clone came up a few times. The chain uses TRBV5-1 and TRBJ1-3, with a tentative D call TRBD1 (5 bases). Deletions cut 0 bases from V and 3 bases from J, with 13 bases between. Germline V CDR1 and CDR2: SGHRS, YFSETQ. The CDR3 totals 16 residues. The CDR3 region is CASSLEAGTVGNTIYF. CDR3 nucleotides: TGCGCCAGCAGCTTGGAAGCAGGGACCGTTGGAAACACCATATATTTT.

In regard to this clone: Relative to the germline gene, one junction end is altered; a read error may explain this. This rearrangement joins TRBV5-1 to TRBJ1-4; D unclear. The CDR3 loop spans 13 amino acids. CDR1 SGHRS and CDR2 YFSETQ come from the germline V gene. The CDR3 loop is CASSPRRNEELFF. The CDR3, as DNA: TGCGCCAGCAGCCCCCGGAGAAATGAAGAACTGTTTTTT.

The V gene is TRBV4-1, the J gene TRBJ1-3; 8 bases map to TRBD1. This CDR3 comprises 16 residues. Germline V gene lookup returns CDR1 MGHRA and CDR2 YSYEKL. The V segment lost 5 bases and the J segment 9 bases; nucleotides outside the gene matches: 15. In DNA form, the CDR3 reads TGCGCCAGCAGCATGGAGACAGGGGCGTTTTTTGGCACCATATATTTT. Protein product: CASSMETGAFFGTIYF.

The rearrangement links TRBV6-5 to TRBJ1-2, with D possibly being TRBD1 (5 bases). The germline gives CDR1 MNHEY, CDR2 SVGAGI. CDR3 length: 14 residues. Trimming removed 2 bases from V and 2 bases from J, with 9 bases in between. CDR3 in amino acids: CASSYGGLNYGYTF. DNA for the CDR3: TGTGCCAGCAGTTACGGGGGACTCAACTATGGCTACACCTTC.

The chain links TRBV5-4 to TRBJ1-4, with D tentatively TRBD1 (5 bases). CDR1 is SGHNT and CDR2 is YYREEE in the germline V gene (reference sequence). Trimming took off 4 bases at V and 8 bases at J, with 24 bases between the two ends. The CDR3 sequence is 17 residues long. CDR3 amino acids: CASSQANPGLSGEKLFF. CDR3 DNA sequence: TGTGCCAGCAGCCAGGCCAATCCCGGGTTATCAGGGGAAAAACTGTTTTTT. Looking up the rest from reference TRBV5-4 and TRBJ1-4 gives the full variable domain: ETGVTQSPTHLIKTRGQQVTLRCSSQSGHNTVSWYQQALGQGPQFIFQYYREEENGRGNFPPRFSGLQFPNYSSELNVNALELDDSALYLCASSQANPGLSGEKLFFGSGTQLSVL.

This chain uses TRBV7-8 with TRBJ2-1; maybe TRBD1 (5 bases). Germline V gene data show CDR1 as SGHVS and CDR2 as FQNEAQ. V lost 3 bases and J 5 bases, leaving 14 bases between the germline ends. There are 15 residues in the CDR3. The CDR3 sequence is CASSLWTTQNNEQFF. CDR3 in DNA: TGTGCCAGCAGCTTGTGGACAACACAGAACAATGAGCAGTTCTTC.

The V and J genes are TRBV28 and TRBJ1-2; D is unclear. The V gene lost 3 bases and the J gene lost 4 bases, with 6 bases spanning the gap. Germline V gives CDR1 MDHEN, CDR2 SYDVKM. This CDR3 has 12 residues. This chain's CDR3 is CASSFLSYGYTF. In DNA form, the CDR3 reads TGTGCCAGCAGTTTTCTGAGCTATGGCTACACCTTC.

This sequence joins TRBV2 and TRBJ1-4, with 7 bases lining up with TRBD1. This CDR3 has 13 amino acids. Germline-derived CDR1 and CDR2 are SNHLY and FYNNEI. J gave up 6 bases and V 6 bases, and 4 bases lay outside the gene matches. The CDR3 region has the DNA TGTGCCAGCAGAGTCAGGGGGGATGAAAAACTGTTTTTT. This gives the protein CASRVRGDEKLFF.

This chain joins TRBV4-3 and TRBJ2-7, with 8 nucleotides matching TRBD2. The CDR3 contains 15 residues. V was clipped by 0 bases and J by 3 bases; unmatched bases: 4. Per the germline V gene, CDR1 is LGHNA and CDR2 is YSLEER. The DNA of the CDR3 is TGCGCCAGCAGCCAAGATCGTAGCGGGATCTACGAGCAGTACTTC. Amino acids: CASSQDRSGIYEQYF.

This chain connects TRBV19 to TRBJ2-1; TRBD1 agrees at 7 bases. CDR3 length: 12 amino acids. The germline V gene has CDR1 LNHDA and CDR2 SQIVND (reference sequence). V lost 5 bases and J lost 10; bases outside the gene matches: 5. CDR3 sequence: CASSYRGREQFF. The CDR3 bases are TGTGCCAGTAGTTACAGGGGCAGGGAGCAGTTCTTC.

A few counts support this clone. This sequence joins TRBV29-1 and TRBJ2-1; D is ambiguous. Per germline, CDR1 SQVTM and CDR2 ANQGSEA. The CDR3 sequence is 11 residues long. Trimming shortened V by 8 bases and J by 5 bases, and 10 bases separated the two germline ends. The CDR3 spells CSTVTDNEQFF. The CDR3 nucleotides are TGCAGCACCGTCACGGACAATGAGCAGTTCTTC.

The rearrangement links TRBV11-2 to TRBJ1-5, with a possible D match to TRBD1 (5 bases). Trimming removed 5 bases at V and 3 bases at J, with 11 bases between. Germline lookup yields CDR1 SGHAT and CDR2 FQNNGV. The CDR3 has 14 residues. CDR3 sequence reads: CASSLDSFNQPQHF. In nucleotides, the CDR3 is TGTGCCAGCAGCCTCGACAGCTTCAATCAGCCCCAGCATTTT.

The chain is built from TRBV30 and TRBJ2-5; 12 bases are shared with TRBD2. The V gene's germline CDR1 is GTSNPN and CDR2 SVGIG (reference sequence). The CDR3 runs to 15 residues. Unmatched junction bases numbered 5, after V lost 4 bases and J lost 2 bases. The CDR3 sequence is CAWTSGRAVQETQYF. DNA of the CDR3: TGTGCCTGGACTAGCGGGAGGGCGGTACAAGAGACCCAGTACTTC.

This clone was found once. The DNA of the CDR3 is TGTGCCAGCAGTTCGGGGGGTCGGGCTTCGGGAAACATTCAGTACTTC. Its protein product is CASSSGGRASGNIQYF. The J gene is TRBJ2-4, the V gene TRBV28, with 7 bases aligning to TRBD2. Germline values: CDR1 MDHEN, CDR2 SYDVKM. The trim removed 4 bases at V and 6 bases at J, leaving 12 bases unmatched. The CDR3 extends over 16 amino acids.

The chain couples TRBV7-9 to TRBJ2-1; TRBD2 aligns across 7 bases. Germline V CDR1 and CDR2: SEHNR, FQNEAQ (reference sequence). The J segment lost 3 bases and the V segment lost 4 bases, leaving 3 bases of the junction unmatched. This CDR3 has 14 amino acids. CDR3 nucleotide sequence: TGTGCCAGCAGCTCAGCGGGATACTACAATGAGCAGTTCTTC. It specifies CASSSAGYYNEQFF.

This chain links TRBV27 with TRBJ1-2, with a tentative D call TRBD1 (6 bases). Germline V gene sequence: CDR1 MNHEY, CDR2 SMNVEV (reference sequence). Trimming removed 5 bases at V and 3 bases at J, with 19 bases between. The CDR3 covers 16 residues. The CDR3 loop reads CASSQTPLGAYYGYTF. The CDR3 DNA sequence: TGTGCCAGCAGTCAAACACCTTTGGGGGCATACTATGGCTACACCTTC.

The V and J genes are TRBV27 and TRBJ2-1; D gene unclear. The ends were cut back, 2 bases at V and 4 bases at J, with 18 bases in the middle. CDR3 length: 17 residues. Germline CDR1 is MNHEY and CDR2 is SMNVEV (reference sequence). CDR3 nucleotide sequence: TGTGCCAGCAGTTTAGGTCTTCTCAGCAGAACATACAATGAGCAGTTCTTC. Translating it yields CASSLGLLSRTYNEQFF.

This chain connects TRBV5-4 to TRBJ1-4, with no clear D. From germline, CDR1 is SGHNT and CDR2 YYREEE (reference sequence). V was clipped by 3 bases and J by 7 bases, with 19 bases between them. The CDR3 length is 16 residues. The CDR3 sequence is CASSSGGSMMAEKLFF. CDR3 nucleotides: TGTGCCAGCAGCTCAGGCGGGTCGATGATGGCTGAAAAACTGTTTTTT.

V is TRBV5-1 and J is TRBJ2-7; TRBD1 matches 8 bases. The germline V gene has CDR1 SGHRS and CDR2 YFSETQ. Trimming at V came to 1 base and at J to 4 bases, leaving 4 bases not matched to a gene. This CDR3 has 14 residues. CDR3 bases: TGCGCCAGCAGCTTGAACAGGGGGTTGTACGAGCAGTACTTC. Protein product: CASSLNRGLYEQYF. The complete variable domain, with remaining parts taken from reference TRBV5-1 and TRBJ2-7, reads KAGVTQTPRYLIKTRGQQVTLSCSPISGHRSVSWYQQTPGQGLQFLFEYFSETQRNKGNFPGRFSGRQFSNSRSEMNVSTLELGDSALYLCASSLNRGLYEQYFGPGTRLTVT.

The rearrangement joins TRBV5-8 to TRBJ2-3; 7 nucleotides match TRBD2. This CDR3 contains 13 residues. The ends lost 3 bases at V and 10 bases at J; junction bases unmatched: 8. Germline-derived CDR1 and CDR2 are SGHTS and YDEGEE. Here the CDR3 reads CASSYRLAWSQYF. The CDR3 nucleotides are TGTGCCAGCAGCTATAGACTAGCTTGGTCGCAGTATTTT. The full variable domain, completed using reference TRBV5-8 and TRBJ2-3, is EAGVTQSPTHLIKTRGQQATLRCSPISGHTSVYWYQQALGLGLQFLLWYDEGEERNRGNFPPRFSGRQFPNYSSELNVNALELEDSALYLCASSYRLAWSQYFGPGTRLTVL.

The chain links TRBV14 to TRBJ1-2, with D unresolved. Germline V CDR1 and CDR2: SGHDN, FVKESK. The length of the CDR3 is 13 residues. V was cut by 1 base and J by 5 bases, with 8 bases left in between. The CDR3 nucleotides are TGTGCCAGCAGCCAAGCAGGATCATATGGCTACACCTTC. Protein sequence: CASSQAGSYGYTF.

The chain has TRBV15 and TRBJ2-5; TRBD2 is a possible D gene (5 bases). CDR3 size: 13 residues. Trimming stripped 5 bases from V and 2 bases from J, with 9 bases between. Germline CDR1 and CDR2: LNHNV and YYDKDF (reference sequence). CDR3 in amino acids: CATSLQRQETQYF. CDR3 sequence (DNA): TGTGCCACCAGCCTCCAGCGGCAAGAGACCCAGTACTTC.